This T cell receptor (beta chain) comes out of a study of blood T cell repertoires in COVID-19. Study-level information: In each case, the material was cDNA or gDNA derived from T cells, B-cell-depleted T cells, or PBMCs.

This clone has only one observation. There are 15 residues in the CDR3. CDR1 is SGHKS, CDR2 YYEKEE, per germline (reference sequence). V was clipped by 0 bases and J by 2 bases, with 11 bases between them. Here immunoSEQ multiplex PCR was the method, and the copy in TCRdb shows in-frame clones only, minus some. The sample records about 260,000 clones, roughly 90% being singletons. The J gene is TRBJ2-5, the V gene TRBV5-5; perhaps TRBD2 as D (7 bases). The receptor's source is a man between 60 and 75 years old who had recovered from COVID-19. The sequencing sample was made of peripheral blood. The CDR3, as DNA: TGTGCCAGCAGCTTGGTTGCGGGGGCACAAGAGACCCAGTACTTC. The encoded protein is CASSLVAGAQETQYF.